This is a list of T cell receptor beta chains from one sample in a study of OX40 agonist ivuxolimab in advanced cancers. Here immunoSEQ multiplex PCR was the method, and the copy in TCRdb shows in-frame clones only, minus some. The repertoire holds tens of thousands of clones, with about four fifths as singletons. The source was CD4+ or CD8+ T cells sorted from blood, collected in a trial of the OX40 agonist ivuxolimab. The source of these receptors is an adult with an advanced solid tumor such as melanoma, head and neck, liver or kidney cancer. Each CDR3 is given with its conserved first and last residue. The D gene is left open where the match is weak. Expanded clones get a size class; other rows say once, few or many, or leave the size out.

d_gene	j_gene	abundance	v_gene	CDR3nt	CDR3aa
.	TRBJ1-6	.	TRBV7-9	TGTGCCAGCACCCGACGGGCCTTTAATTCACCCCTCCACTTT	CASTRRAFNSPLHF
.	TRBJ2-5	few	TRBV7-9	TGTGCCAGCAGCCGTGGGAATACTCCTTTGGTCGGGGTAGAGACCCAGTACTTC	CASSRGNTPLVGVETQYF
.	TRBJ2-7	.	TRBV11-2	TGTGCCAGCAGCTTAAGTGGGCAGGGGTACGAGCAGTACTTC	CASSLSGQGYEQYF
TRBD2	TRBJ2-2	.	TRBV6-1	TGTGCCAGCAGTGGAACGACTAGCGGGGTGGCCGGGGAGCTGTTTTTT	CASSGTTSGVAGELFF
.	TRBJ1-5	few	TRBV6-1	TGTGCCAGCAGTGCAGGGCCGCCCCAGCATTTT	CASSAGPPQHF
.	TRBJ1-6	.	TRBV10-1	TGCGCCAGCAGCCGGGCCGCGGACTCACCCCTCCACTTT	CASSRAADSPLHF
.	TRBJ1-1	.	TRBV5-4	TGCGCCAGCAGCCAAGATGGTCGGACCGCGGACACCACTGAAGCTTTCTTT	CASSQDGRTADTTEAFF
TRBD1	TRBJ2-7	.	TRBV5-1	TGCGCCAGCAGCACCGGACAGGGGAGTAACGACGAGCAGTACTTC	CASSTGQGSNDEQYF
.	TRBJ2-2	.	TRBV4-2	TGTGCCAGCAGCCAAGATCTAAGTGTCACCGACACCGGGGAGCTGTTTTTT	CASSQDLSVTDTGELFF
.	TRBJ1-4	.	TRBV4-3	TGCGCCAGCAGCCAAGTCGAGGGAGGGGATGAAAAACTGTTTTTT	CASSQVEGGDEKLFF
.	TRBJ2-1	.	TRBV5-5	TGTGCCAGCAGCTTGGGGCCCTATGAGCAGTTCTTC	CASSLGPYEQFF